This entry lists 10 T cell receptor beta chains sequenced from one sample in a study of graft-versus-host responses after intestinal transplantation. Their target antigens are unknown. Sequenced by immunoSEQ multiplex PCR; TCRdb stores in-frame clones only, minus some. The sample contains tens of thousands of clones, under 90% of which appear only once. The sequencing used unstimulated CD4+ T cells sorted from spleen or lymph node cells, collected before transplant. These receptors were collected from a human donor who was the organ donor for an intestinal transplant.

This clone has a handful of counts. The rearrangement uses TRBV19 and TRBJ1-5, with 8 positions matching TRBD1. The CDR3 covers 15 residues. V lost 8 bases and J lost 0; bases outside the gene matches: 6. Germline V gene lookup returns CDR1 LNHDA and CDR2 SQIVND (reference sequence). DNA of the CDR3: TGTGCCAGTGTCCGGACAGGGTATAGCAATCAGCCCCAGCATTTT. Translating gives CASVRTGYSNQPQHF.

The gene calls are TRBV5-4 and TRBJ1-2; perhaps TRBD1 as D (5 bases). CDR3 length: 16 amino acids. CDR1 is SGHNT and CDR2 is YYREEE in the germline V gene (reference sequence). V dropped 4 bases and J dropped 6 bases, with 22 bases sitting between them. CDR3 protein: CASSPPGRQGDDGYTF. CDR3 bases: TGTGCCAGCAGCCCACCCGGGAGGCAGGGAGATGATGGCTACACCTTC.

The V and J genes are TRBV15 and TRBJ2-5, with D uncertain. Trimming cost V 3 bases and J 0 bases, with 8 bases left between them. Germline loops: CDR1 LNHNV, CDR2 YYDKDF (reference sequence). This CDR3 comprises 14 residues. The CDR3 DNA follows: TGTGCCACCAGCAGCAGGATGTACCAAGAGACCCAGTACTTC. Translation: CATSSRMYQETQYF.

The V call is TRBV5-1, the J call TRBJ2-5; D is ambiguous. Germline values: CDR1 SGHRS, CDR2 YFSETQ. Deletions cut 1 base from V and 5 bases from J, with 12 bases between. This CDR3 contains 14 residues. CDR3 residues: CASSLTATRETQYF. The CDR3 DNA reads as TGCGCCAGCAGCTTGACAGCTACAAGGGAGACCCAGTACTTC.

The J gene is TRBJ2-3, the V gene TRBV27, with 11 bases lining up with TRBD2. V lost 6 bases and J lost 1; bases outside the gene matches: 3. This CDR3 comprises 15 residues. Looked up from germline, CDR1 is MNHEY and CDR2 is SMNVEV (reference sequence). In DNA, the CDR3 is TGTGCCAGCAGACTAGCGGGGGCGGGCACAGATACGCAGTATTTT. This codes for CASRLAGAGTDTQYF.

The V call is TRBV5-1, the J call TRBJ2-6, with TRBD1 matching 7 bases. The CDR3 extends over 14 amino acids. The germline gives CDR1 SGHRS, CDR2 YFSETQ. Unmatched junction bases numbered 3, after V lost 5 bases and J lost 4 bases. CDR3 nucleotide sequence: TGCGCCAGCAGGACAGGGACAGGGGCCAACGTCCTGACTTTC. Translating gives CASRTGTGANVLTF.

Concerning this clone: Other DNA sequences in this sample translate to the same CDR3. The rearrangement uses TRBV7-2 and TRBJ2-5; D is unresolved. The CDR3 runs to 13 residues. Trimming removed 1 base from V and 2 bases from J, with 5 bases in between. Germline V gene data show CDR1 as SGHTA and CDR2 as FQGNSA. CDR3 bases: TGTGCCAGCAGCTTAGGCAGGCAAGAGACCCAGTACTTC. It codes for CASSLGRQETQYF.

The V call is TRBV28, the J call TRBJ2-1; 11 bases are a match to TRBD2. The junction had 16 bases not matched to a gene; V was cut back by 6 bases and J by 9 bases. CDR3 length equals 17 residues. Germline assignment: CDR1 MDHEN and CDR2 SYDVKM. CDR3 coding DNA: TGTGCCAGCAGCATCCAGCTAAGAGTACTAGCGGGGGTTGAGCAGTTCTTC. Translating it yields CASSIQLRVLAGVEQFF.

V and J are TRBV9 and TRBJ2-1, with 7 bases that match TRBD1. Germline CDR1 reads SGDLS; CDR2 reads YYNGEE. There are 17 residues in the CDR3. Trimming took 0 bases from V and 0 from J; bases not matched to a gene: 6. Written as DNA, the CDR3 is TGTGCCAGCAGCGTAGCGGTCCGGGACAGCTCCTACAATGAGCAGTTCTTC. It specifies CASSVAVRDSSYNEQFF.

V gene TRBV19 combines with J gene TRBJ1-5; weak D call: TRBD1 (5 bases). Germline lookup yields CDR1 LNHDA and CDR2 SQIVND (reference sequence). This CDR3 is 13 amino acids long. Trimming stripped 1 base from V and 7 bases from J, with 8 bases between. CDR3 residues: CASSIGGGQPQHF. The CDR3 DNA sequence: TGTGCCAGTAGTATAGGGGGGGGGCAGCCCCAGCATTTT. Supplemented by reference TRBV19 and TRBJ1-5, the full variable domain reads DGGITQSPKYLFRKEGQNVTLSCEQNLNHDAMYWYRQDPGQGLRLIYYSQIVNDFQKGDIAEGYSVSREKKESFPLTVTSAQKNPTAFYLCASSIGGGQPQHFGDGTRLSIL.